These 30 T cell receptor beta chains were all obtained from the same sample, sequenced in a study of spatial heterogeneity in lung cancer (dated by TCRdb to between 2018 and 2020). Reading the label with the study, this specimen's time point is: blood at routine non-recurrence follow-up after resection. Whole RNA extracted from tumor and nontumor lung tissue, or from cryopreserved PBMC samples, was used for TCR sequencing without cell sorting. Library creation used 5' RACE. Instrument on record: NextSeq 500. The public reads were reprocessed in TCRdb via fastp at Q25 and MiXCR, keeping in-frame beta chains. Merged by CDR3 protein, the rows form single entries marked with the most common genes and DNA. This sample has around 110,000 distinct CDR3 sequences in its table, and 12% of those were observed once. The leading ten clones occupy around 16% of the sample. The sample was PBMCs, taken at follow-up. The receptors derive from a male donor with early-stage non-small cell lung cancer.

This clonotype came up a few times. The genes are TRBV6-5 and TRBJ2-5; the D is unclear. Looked up from germline, CDR1 is MNHEY and CDR2 is SVGAGI. The CDR3 loop spans 9 amino acids. Between the trimmed V and J ends, which lost 11 bases and 5 bases, there was a span of 6 bases. The CDR3 DNA sequence: TGTGCCTCCGCCGAGACCCAGTACTTC. This sequence encodes CASAETQYF.

There are many counts of this clonotype. The V gene is TRBV27, the J gene TRBJ1-5; 7 bases line up with TRBD1. The germline CDR1 and CDR2 sequences are MNHEY and SMNVEV (reference sequence). CDR3 size: 14 residues. With 5 bases clipped from V and 2 bases from J, the junction kept 3 bases outside the gene matches. This CDR3 is CASSRQGGNQPQHF. For the CDR3, the DNA is TGTGCCAGCAGTCGACAGGGCGGCAATCAGCCCCAGCATTTT.

This clonotype turned up a few times. V gene TRBV20-1 combines with J gene TRBJ1-1; D is undetermined. The CDR3 length is 13 residues. The germline CDR1 and CDR2 sequences are DFQATT and SNEGSKA (reference sequence). The germline V and J ends were trimmed by 5 bases and 6 bases, with 16 bases remaining between them. CDR3 protein: CSAGPAALAEAFF. In DNA, the CDR3 is TGCAGTGCTGGGCCGGCGGCCCTGGCTGAAGCTTTCTTT.

V is TRBV7-2 and J is TRBJ2-3, with 7 bases fitting TRBD1. Germline CDR1 and CDR2: SGHTA and FQGNSA. After removal of 1 base from V and 4 bases from J, the junction contained 5 bases not matched to a gene. The CDR3 has 15 amino acids. The CDR3 DNA reads as TGTGCCAGCAGCTTAGTAGGGGGCCGGGCAGATACGCAGTATTTT. Residues: CASSLVGGRADTQYF.

This clonotype was recorded many times. The chain couples TRBV6-2 or TRBV6-3 to TRBJ2-1; the D gene is possibly TRBD1 (6 bases). The V gene lost 5 bases and the J gene lost 9 bases, with 17 bases spanning the gap. CDR1 is MNHEY, CDR2 SVGEGT, per germline. The CDR3 runs to 14 residues. The CDR3 region is CASSSRQESGEQFF. CDR3 in DNA: TGTGCCAGCAGTAGCCGACAGGAGAGCGGTGAGCAGTTCTTC.

The chain recombines TRBV10-3 with TRBJ1-1; 9 bases map to TRBD1. Per germline, CDR1 ENHRY and CDR2 SYGVKD. This CDR3 has 15 amino acids. The junction had 7 bases not matched to a gene; V was cut back by 0 bases and J by 8 bases. This CDR3 is CAISESGQGKDEAFF. The DNA of the CDR3 is TGTGCCATCAGTGAGTCGGGACAGGGAAAAGACGAAGCTTTCTTT.

J is TRBJ1-5 and V is TRBV20-1; 9 bases line up with TRBD1. Per germline, CDR1 DFQATT and CDR2 SNEGSKA (reference sequence). V trimming: 0 bases; J trimming: 5 bases; junction bases outside the gene matches: 8. The CDR3 spans 16 residues. Here the CDR3 reads CSARDFRTGEYQPQHF. CDR3 DNA sequence: TGCAGTGCTAGAGATTTTAGGACAGGGGAATATCAGCCCCAGCATTTT.

This clonotype was observed at least ten times. The rearrangement uses TRBV28 and TRBJ2-7; D possibly uses TRBD1 or TRBD2 (5 bases each). This CDR3 contains 13 residues. The germline V gene has CDR1 MDHEN and CDR2 SYDVKM. Trimming pared 1 base from V and 13 bases from J, leaving 17 bases between. The CDR3, as DNA: TGTGCCAGCAGTTTATCCTCTTGGGGGATTCCCTACTTC. This translates into CASSLSSWGIPYF.

The chain carries TRBV10-1 and TRBJ2-3; no definite D call. Germline-derived CDR1 and CDR2 are WNHNN and SYGVQD (reference sequence). V was pared by 5 bases and J by 3 bases, with 12 bases between. This CDR3 comprises 14 residues. CDR3 in amino acids: CASSSGRVTDTQYF. The CDR3 DNA reads as TGCGCCAGCAGTTCCGGAAGGGTGACAGATACGCAGTATTTT.

This clonotype was recorded at least ten times. V usage is TRBV14 and J usage is TRBJ2-7; 10 bases are a match to TRBD1. Germline lookup yields CDR1 SGHDN and CDR2 FVKESK. CDR3 length equals 18 residues. J gave up 2 bases and V 3 bases, and 13 bases lay outside the gene matches. In DNA form, the CDR3 reads TGTGCCAGCAGCCAGCGCCGACCCGGGACAGGGGTTACCTACGAGCAGTACTTC. Its translation: CASSQRRPGTGVTYEQYF.

This clonotype was seen ten or more times. The genes are TRBV14 and TRBJ2-1; D gene ambiguous. This CDR3 contains 17 residues. V was clipped by 4 bases and J by 8 bases, with 24 bases between them. The germline CDR1 and CDR2 sequences are SGHDN and FVKESK. This CDR3 is CASSLRSPRRSSDEQFF. CDR3 DNA sequence: TGTGCCAGCAGCCTGAGGTCCCCACGGCGATCGTCTGATGAGCAGTTCTTC.

The CDR3 nucleotides are TGTGCCAGCGCATTCACAGGGTTCAGGGCAGATACGCAGTATTTT. Protein: CASAFTGFRADTQYF. The rearrangement links TRBV11-2 to TRBJ2-3; TRBD1 might be the D (6 bases). With 8 bases removed from V and 4 bases from J, the gap between germline ends came to 19 bases. Germline CDR1 SGHAT, CDR2 FQNNGV. CDR3 length: 15 residues.

The table lists this clonotype with many counts. This sequence joins TRBV27 and TRBJ1-5; D unclear. CDR3 size: 13 residues. Trimming stripped 2 bases from V and 4 bases from J, with 6 bases between. The germline V gene encodes CDR1 MNHEY and CDR2 SMNVEV (reference sequence). The CDR3 reads CASSLGENQPQHF. For the CDR3, the DNA is TGTGCCAGCAGTTTAGGCGAGAATCAGCCCCAGCATTTT.

The J gene is TRBJ2-3, the V gene TRBV5-5, with TRBD1 identical over 7 bases. V shed 3 bases and J 0 bases; nucleotides not matched to a gene: 4. Looked up from germline, CDR1 is SGHKS and CDR2 is YYEKEE (reference sequence). The CDR3 length is 15 residues. CDR3: CASSSDRASTDTQYF. CDR3 nucleotides: TGTGCCAGCAGCTCAGACAGGGCTAGCACAGATACGCAGTATTTT.

This clonotype has only a few counts. This chain connects TRBV7-9 to TRBJ1-6; D uncertain. Trimming took off 5 bases at V and 0 bases at J, with 11 bases between the two ends. The CDR3 has 16 amino acids. In germline, CDR1 is SEHNR, CDR2 FQNEAQ (reference sequence). The CDR3: CASSLGLSSYNSPLHF. The CDR3 DNA is TGTGCCAGCAGCCTAGGACTGAGCTCCTATAATTCACCCCTCCACTTT.

This clonotype was found many times. The CDR3 coding sequence is TGTGCCAGCAGTGCGGTGACCCGCAATCAGCCCCAGCATTTT. Translating it yields CASSAVTRNQPQHF. V is TRBV28 and J is TRBJ1-5; D call uncertain. V was clipped by 5 bases and J by 2 bases, with 10 bases between them. CDR1 is MDHEN and CDR2 is SYDVKM in the germline V gene. The CDR3 is 14 residues long. Together with reference TRBV28 and TRBJ1-5, the CDR3 gives the full variable domain: DVKVTQSSRYLVKRTGEKVFLECVQDMDHENMFWYRQDPGLGLRLIYFSYDVKMKEKGDIPEGYSVSREKKERFSLILESASTNQTSMYLCASSAVTRNQPQHFGDGTRLSIL.

As concerns this clonotype: One junction end does not reproduce the germline sequence, and a read error may be involved. V gene TRBV7-2 combines with J gene TRBJ2-4; D remains ambiguous. Germline-derived CDR1 and CDR2 are SGHTA and FQGNSA. The CDR3 sequence is 15 residues long. The CDR3 nucleotides read TGTGTCAGCAGCTATGTCAGTATAGCCAAAAACATTCAGTACTTC. Amino acids: CVSSYVSIAKNIQYF. Complete variable domain (other parts from reference TRBV7-2 and TRBJ2-4): GAGVSQSPSNKVTEKGKDVELRCDPISGHTALYWYRQSLGQGLEFLIYFQGNSAPDKSGLPSDRFSAERTGGSVSTLTIQRTQQEDSAVYLCVSSYVSIAKNIQYFGAGTRLSVL.

The chain combines TRBV7-9 with TRBJ2-5; D ambiguous. CDR3 length: 13 amino acids. CDR1 SEHNR and CDR2 FQNEAQ come from the germline V gene (reference sequence). Trimming stripped 8 bases from V and 5 bases from J, with 15 bases between. CDR3 sequence: CASELRTRETQYF. In nucleotides, the CDR3 is TGTGCCAGCGAACTGAGGACCCGGGAGACCCAGTACTTC.

In this sample, this clonotype turned up a few times. V usage is TRBV2 and J usage is TRBJ1-1; D is undetermined. Germline CDR1 reads SNHLY; CDR2 reads FYNNEI. The CDR3 covers 17 residues. V was trimmed by 3 bases and J by 1 base, leaving 18 bases between them. CDR3 sequence (DNA): TGTGCCAGCAGTGATTCCGGTCGTAAGGTCCAGAACACTGAAGCTTTCTTT. This encodes CASSDSGRKVQNTEAFF.

This clonotype was seen a few times. The rearrangement uses TRBV29-1 and TRBJ2-5; D is tentatively TRBD1 or TRBD2 (5 bases each). The CDR3 consists of 12 residues. With 3 bases removed from V and 5 bases from J, the gap between germline ends came to 10 bases. The germline V gene encodes CDR1 SQVTM and CDR2 ANQGSEA. In DNA form, the CDR3 reads TGCAGCGTTGACCCAGAGGGGGAGACCCAGTACTTC. This translates into CSVDPEGETQYF. Together with reference TRBV29-1 and TRBJ2-5, the CDR3 gives the full variable domain: SAVISQKPSRDICQRGTSLTIQCQVDSQVTMMFWYRQQPGQSLTLIATANQGSEATYESGFVIDKFPISRPNLTFSTLTVSNMSPEDSSIYLCSVDPEGETQYFGPGTRLLVL.

The gene calls are TRBV11-2 and TRBJ1-1; D uncertain. This CDR3 has 16 amino acids. Trimming cost V 5 bases and J 4 bases, with 20 bases left between them. CDR1 is SGHAT, CDR2 FQNNGV, per germline. The DNA of the CDR3 is TGTGCCAGCAGCACATCGAGCGGATTGTACAGCACTGAAGCTTTCTTT. Translation gives CASSTSSGLYSTEAFF.

The gene calls are TRBV5-1 and TRBJ2-7, with TRBD1 matching 8 bases. Germline values: CDR1 SGHRS, CDR2 YFSETQ. V was pared by 0 bases and J by 5 bases, with 13 bases of the junction left unmatched. The CDR3 runs to 17 residues. The CDR3 coding sequence is TGCGCCAGCAGCTTGGCTGTAATGTCAGGGGGCTACGACGAGCAGTACTTC. This sequence encodes CASSLAVMSGGYDEQYF.

Ten or more counts support this clonotype. The chain has TRBV5-1 and TRBJ1-1; no definite D call. Germline loops: CDR1 SGHRS, CDR2 YFSETQ. There are 15 residues in the CDR3. Trimming pared 0 bases from V and 3 bases from J, leaving 12 bases between. The CDR3 here is CASSLVEGGDTEAFF. The CDR3 DNA is TGCGCCAGCAGCTTGGTGGAGGGAGGAGACACTGAAGCTTTCTTT.

This clonotype was counted a few times. The chain employs TRBV5-1 and TRBJ2-5, with TRBD1 as a possible D gene (5 bases). The CDR3 runs to 12 residues. CDR1 is SGHRS, CDR2 YFSETQ, per germline. Trimming stripped 5 bases from V and 2 bases from J, with 7 bases between. CDR3 DNA sequence: TGCGCCAGCAGGGGGCTACAAGAGACCCAGTACTTC. Translating it yields CASRGLQETQYF.

The chain links TRBV27 to TRBJ1-1; D is ambiguous. The CDR3 length is 14 residues. CDR1 and CDR2 (germline): MNHEY, SMNVEV (reference sequence). V lost 2 bases to trimming and J lost 10 bases, with 17 bases between them. CDR3 sequence reads: CASSLNRRSNGAFF. CDR3 DNA: TGTGCCAGCAGTTTAAATCGAAGATCGAATGGAGCTTTCTTT.

The genes are TRBV7-3 and TRBJ2-5, with TRBD1 identical over 7 bases. From germline, CDR1 is SGHTA and CDR2 FQGTGA. This CDR3 region has 15 residues. V lost 5 bases, J lost 4 bases, and 10 bases stayed unmatched. CDR3 amino acids: CASSPGGHLGETQYF. Written as DNA, the CDR3 is TGTGCCAGCAGCCCAGGGGGACACCTAGGAGAGACCCAGTACTTC. The entire variable domain, with the rest obtained from reference TRBV7-3 and TRBJ2-5, is as follows: GAGVSQTPSNKVTEKGKYVELRCDPISGHTALYWYRQSLGQGPEFLIYFQGTGAADDSGLPNDRFFAVRPEGSVSTLKIQRTERGDSAVYLCASSPGGHLGETQYFGPGTRLLVL.

The sample holds many counts of this clonotype. The chain links TRBV20-1 to TRBJ2-6, with D unclear. CDR3 length: 14 residues. The V and J ends lost 1 base and 0 bases respectively, with 4 bases between them. Germline CDR1 DFQATT, CDR2 SNEGSKA (reference sequence). The CDR3 reads CSARGASGANVLTF. DNA for the CDR3: TGCAGTGCTAGAGGGGCCTCTGGGGCCAACGTCCTGACTTTC.

This clonotype was detected only a few times. CDR3 protein: CASSLSRPADTQYF. DNA for the CDR3: TGTGCCAGCAGTTTATCGAGGCCGGCGGATACGCAGTATTTT. This sequence joins TRBV27 and TRBJ2-3; D is ambiguous. Deletions cut 0 bases from V and 6 bases from J, with 10 bases between. CDR1 and CDR2 (germline): MNHEY, SMNVEV (reference sequence). This CDR3 is built from 14 residues.

This chain joins TRBV6-8 and TRBJ2-2; no definite D call. CDR3 length: 17 amino acids. V lost 0 bases and J 0 bases, leaving 11 bases between the germline ends. Looked up from germline, CDR1 is MNHGY and CDR2 is SAAAGT. CDR3 sequence reads: CASSYSTALTNTGELFF. The CDR3 DNA follows: TGTGCCAGCAGTTACTCGACCGCACTCACGAACACCGGGGAGCTGTTTTTT.

This clonotype was picked up a small number of times. The chain is built from TRBV28 and TRBJ2-2; 8 bases match TRBD2. Trimming at V came to 3 bases and at J to 4 bases, leaving 1 base not matched to a gene. The CDR3 length is 14 residues. CDR1 is MDHEN and CDR2 is SYDVKM in the germline V gene. This CDR3 reads CASSFRGGTGELFF. DNA for the CDR3: TGTGCCAGCAGTTTTCGGGGGGGCACCGGGGAGCTGTTTTTT. The whole variable domain, filled in from reference TRBV28 and TRBJ2-2, reads DVKVTQSSRYLVKRTGEKVFLECVQDMDHENMFWYRQDPGLGLRLIYFSYDVKMKEKGDIPEGYSVSREKKERFSLILESASTNQTSMYLCASSFRGGTGELFFGEGSRLTVL.